These T cell receptor beta chains were read from a single sample in a study of Ad26.COV2.S vaccination and SARS-CoV-2 variants. The repertoire was sequenced with immunoSEQ multiplex PCR; TCRdb's copy has only in-frame clones and lacks some. This sample carries roughly 350,000 clones, roughly 89% of them seen once, and the ten largest clones take roughly 5%. The specimen was peripheral blood, collected in a trial of Ad26.COV2.S vaccine versus placebo. All receptors derive from a person between 18 and 59 years old who received the Ad26.COV2.S COVID-19 vaccine or a placebo. Both conserved end residues are trimmed from each CDR3. Part of the rows lack a size; the others show once, few, many or a class for expanded clones.

clone size	V gene	CDR3 protein
NA	TRBV6-6	ASSFREVGNTIY
once	TRBV10-3	AISEARLGNEKLF
once	TRBV19	ASSGTGLQPQH
NA	TRBV5-3	ATTGQENTEAF
NA	TRBV4-3	ASSQLLATEQF
NA	TRBV19	ASRLRETNYGYT
NA	TRBV19	ASSIGGGPSYEQY
NA	TRBV27	ASSYQGGEAF
NA	TRBV3-1/TRBV3-2	ASSGRDRYTEAF
NA	TRBV2	ASSEQGDPLEETQY
NA	TRBV2	ASSVTRANGGYT
NA	TRBV5-1	ASSSGPANEQF
NA	TRBV7-8	ASSLARDHTEAF
NA	TRBV27	ASSVANRGNTEAF
NA	TRBV6-4	ASSGGASTGELF
NA	TRBV9	ASSTEGLSKNIQY
NA	TRBV7-2	ASSPQTGNYGYT
NA	TRBV9	ASSVGAGELETQY
NA	TRBV9	ASSVLQDNSPLH
NA	TRBV5-5	ASSLAGRSTDTQY
NA	TRBV7-9	ASSPRHPSYEQY
NA	TRBV5-1	ASSALPGTSDTEAF
NA	TRBV12-3/TRBV12-4	ASSSGGRGYT
NA	TRBV27	ASSLEGVGGYT
NA	TRBV7-6	ASSLAPTSYSEQY
NA	TRBV7-2	ASSSEPGQGGIQY
few	TRBV2	ASSGNSFRSPLH
few	TRBV27	ASSSEPNTEAF
NA	TRBV28	ASSSREGLEKLF
NA	TRBV28	ASRKGGTYNEQF
NA	TRBV19	ASKSGMIYGNTIY
NA	TRBV9	ASSGSGGGAGNTIY
NA	TRBV4-2	ASSGQGANSPLH
NA	TRBV6-6	ASSYFPQGSEKLF
NA	TRBV28	ASTDTDGASEQY
NA	TRBV25-1	ASSDRSRATGELF
NA	TRBV6-5	ASSYSTGGTSPLH
few	TRBV2	ASSGGGEQF
NA	TRBV6-5	ASTPGLGEQY
NA	TRBV4-2	ASSQDLETGPSGNTIY
NA	TRBV2	ASKQDTSGNQPQH
few	TRBV4-1	ASSVGLAGGYEQY